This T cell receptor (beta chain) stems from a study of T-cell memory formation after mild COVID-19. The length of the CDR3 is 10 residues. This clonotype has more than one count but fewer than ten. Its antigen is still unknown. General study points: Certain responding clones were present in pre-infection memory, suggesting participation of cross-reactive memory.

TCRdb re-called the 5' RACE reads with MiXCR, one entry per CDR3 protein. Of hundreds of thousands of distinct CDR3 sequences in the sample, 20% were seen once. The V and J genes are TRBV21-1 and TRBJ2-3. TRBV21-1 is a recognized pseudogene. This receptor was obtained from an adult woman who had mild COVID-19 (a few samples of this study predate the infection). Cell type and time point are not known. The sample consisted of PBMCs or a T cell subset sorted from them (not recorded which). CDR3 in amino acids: CASSQKIQYF. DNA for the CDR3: TGTGCCAGCAGCCAGAAAATCCAGTATTTT.